The 8 T cell receptor beta chains below were found in one sample sequenced in a study of CD8 T cells in ankylosing spondylitis. TCRdb processed the 5' RACE reads anew with MiXCR; each CDR3 protein has one entry. This sample yields around 5,700 distinct CDR3 sequences, of which 2.1% are seen a single time; about 47% belongs to the top ten. Sample: blood, either unsorted or a sorted T cell fraction (not recorded which). These TCRs come from a male donor with ankylosing spondylitis or in good health (not recorded which).

This clonotype was observed many times. The genes are TRBV9 and TRBJ2-7, with D perhaps matching TRBD2 (5 bases). Germline CDR1 and CDR2: SGDLS and YYNGEE. There are 14 residues in the CDR3. Deletions cut 2 bases from V and 2 bases from J, with 11 bases between. The CDR3 DNA reads TGTGCCAGCAGCGTCGAGCGGCTACCCTACGAGCAGTACTTC. Its protein product is CASSVERLPYEQYF.

Ten or more counts support this clonotype. This chain uses TRBV9 with TRBJ2-2; D is unclear. The CDR3 spans 12 residues. Looked up from germline, CDR1 is SGDLS and CDR2 is YYNGEE. The V end was cut by 2 bases, the J end by 8 bases, with 7 bases between. CDR3 in amino acids: CASSVLGGELFF. CDR3 nucleotide sequence: TGTGCCAGCAGCGTCCTCGGGGGGGAGCTGTTTTTT.

The table lists this clonotype with many counts. The chain combines TRBV9 with TRBJ2-3, with 10 bases aligning to TRBD2. Germline V gene data show CDR1 as SGDLS and CDR2 as YYNGEE. V trimming: 3 bases; J trimming: 3 bases; junction bases outside the gene matches: 7. The CDR3 is 16 amino acids. CDR3 loop: CASSELAGWPTDTQYF. The CDR3 DNA reads TGTGCCAGCAGCGAACTAGCGGGATGGCCGACAGATACGCAGTATTTT. The whole variable domain, remainder taken from reference TRBV9 and TRBJ2-3, is DSGVTQTPKHLITATGQRVTLRCSPRSGDLSVYWYQQSLDQGLQFLIQYYNGEERAKGNILERFSAQQFPDLHSELNLSSLELGDSALYFCASSELAGWPTDTQYFGPGTRLTVL.

This clonotype occurred many times. At one boundary the junction diverges from the germline segment, which might be a read error. The chain uses TRBV9 and TRBJ1-2; D gene unclear. This CDR3 spans 17 amino acids. Looked up from germline, CDR1 is SGDLS and CDR2 is YYNGEE. CDR3 nucleotides: TGTGCCAGCAGCGTAGAAGTGCGGCCCTCTTTCCGCTATGGCTACGCCTTC. Its translation is CASSVEVRPSFRYGYAF.

This clonotype is judged medium-sized. The V call is TRBV9, the J call TRBJ2-1; 11 nucleotides align to TRBD2. The germline CDR1 and CDR2 sequences are SGDLS and YYNGEE. The CDR3 contains 15 residues. J lost 6 bases, V lost 3 bases, and 5 bases had no gene match. This CDR3 is CASSAYGLAGNEQFF. The DNA of the CDR3 is TGTGCCAGCAGCGCTTATGGACTAGCGGGCAATGAGCAGTTCTTC. Full variable domain (outside the CDR3, taken from reference TRBV9 and TRBJ2-1): DSGVTQTPKHLITATGQRVTLRCSPRSGDLSVYWYQQSLDQGLQFLIQYYNGEERAKGNILERFSAQQFPDLHSELNLSSLELGDSALYFCASSAYGLAGNEQFFGPGTRLTVL.

This clonotype appeared many times. The rearrangement uses TRBV9 and TRBJ2-7; 7 bases align to TRBD1. Per germline, CDR1 SGDLS and CDR2 YYNGEE. Trimming at V came to 3 bases and at J to 6 bases, leaving 3 bases not matched to a gene. CDR3 length: 12 amino acids. This CDR3 is CASSATGVEQYF. As DNA, the CDR3 is TGTGCCAGCAGCGCTACAGGGGTCGAGCAGTACTTC. Drawing the rest from reference TRBV9 and TRBJ2-7, the complete variable domain is DSGVTQTPKHLITATGQRVTLRCSPRSGDLSVYWYQQSLDQGLQFLIQYYNGEERAKGNILERFSAQQFPDLHSELNLSSLELGDSALYFCASSATGVEQYFGPGTRLTVT.

This clonotype is medium-sized (0.01 to 0.1%) by share. The chain combines TRBV9 with TRBJ1-2, with 9 nucleotides matching TRBD1. Germline CDR1 and CDR2: SGDLS and YYNGEE. The CDR3 sequence is 15 residues long. With V trimmed by 3 bases and J by 2 bases, 5 bases remained unmatched. CDR3 sequence: CASSGTGVANYGYTF. The CDR3 DNA sequence: TGTGCCAGCAGCGGGACAGGGGTCGCAAACTATGGCTACACCTTC.

This clonotype has ten or more counts. The chain has TRBV9 and TRBJ2-1; D tentatively fits TRBD1 or TRBD2 (5 bases each). The CDR3 totals 15 residues. Germline V lookup: CDR1 SGDLS, CDR2 YYNGEE. Trimming pared 0 bases from V and 9 bases from J, leaving 16 bases between. Here the CDR3 DNA reads TGTGCCAGCAGCGTAGCGGCTAGGGGACCTAGTGAGCAGTTCTTC. Translation: CASSVAARGPSEQFF.